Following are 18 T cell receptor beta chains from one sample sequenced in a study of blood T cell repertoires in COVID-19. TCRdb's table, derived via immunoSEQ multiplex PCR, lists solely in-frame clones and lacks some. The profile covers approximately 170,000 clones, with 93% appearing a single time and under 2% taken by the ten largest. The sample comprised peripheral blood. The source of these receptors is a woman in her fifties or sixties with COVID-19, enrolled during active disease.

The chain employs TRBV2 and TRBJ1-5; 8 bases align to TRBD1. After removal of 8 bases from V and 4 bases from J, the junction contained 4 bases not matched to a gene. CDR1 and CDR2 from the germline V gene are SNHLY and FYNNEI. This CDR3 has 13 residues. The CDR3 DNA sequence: TGTGCCAGCGGTGGACAGGGTAATCAGCCCCAGCATTTT. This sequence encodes CASGGQGNQPQHF.

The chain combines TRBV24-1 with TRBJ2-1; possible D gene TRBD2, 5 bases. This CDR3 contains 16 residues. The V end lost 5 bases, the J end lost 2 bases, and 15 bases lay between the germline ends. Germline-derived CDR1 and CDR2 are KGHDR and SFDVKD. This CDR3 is CATSAARSGTYNEQFF. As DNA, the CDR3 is TGTGCCACCAGTGCGGCTAGATCGGGGACCTACAATGAGCAGTTCTTC.

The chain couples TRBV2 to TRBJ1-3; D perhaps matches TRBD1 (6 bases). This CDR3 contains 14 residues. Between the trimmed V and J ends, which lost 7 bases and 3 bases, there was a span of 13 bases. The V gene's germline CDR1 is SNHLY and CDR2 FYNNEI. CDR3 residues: CASNQRGSGNTIYF. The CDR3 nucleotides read TGTGCCAGCAACCAGAGGGGGAGTGGAAACACCATATATTTT.

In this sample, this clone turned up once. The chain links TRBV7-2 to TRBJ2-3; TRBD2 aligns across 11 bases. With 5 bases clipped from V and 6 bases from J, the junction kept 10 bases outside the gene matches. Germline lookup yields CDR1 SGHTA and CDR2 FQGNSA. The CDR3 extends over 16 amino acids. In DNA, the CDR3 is TGTGCCAGCAGCCTACGACTAGCGGGGTCTCTCGATACGCAGTATTTT. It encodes CASSLRLAGSLDTQYF.

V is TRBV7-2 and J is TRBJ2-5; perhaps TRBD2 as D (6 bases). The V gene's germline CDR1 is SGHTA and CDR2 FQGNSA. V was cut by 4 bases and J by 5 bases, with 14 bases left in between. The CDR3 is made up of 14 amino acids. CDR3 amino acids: CASSSNAAGETQYF. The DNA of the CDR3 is TGTGCCAGCAGCTCAAATGCGGCGGGGGAGACCCAGTACTTC.

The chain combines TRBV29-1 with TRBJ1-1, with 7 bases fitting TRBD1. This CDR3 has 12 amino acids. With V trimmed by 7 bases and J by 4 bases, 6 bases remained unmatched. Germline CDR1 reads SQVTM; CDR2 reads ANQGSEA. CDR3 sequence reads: CSAQGGLTEAFF. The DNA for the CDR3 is TGCAGCGCGCAGGGGGGACTCACTGAAGCTTTCTTT.

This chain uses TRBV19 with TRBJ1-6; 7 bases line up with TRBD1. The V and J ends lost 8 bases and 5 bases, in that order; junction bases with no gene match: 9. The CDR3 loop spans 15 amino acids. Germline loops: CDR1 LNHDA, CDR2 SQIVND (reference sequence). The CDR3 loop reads CASSSDRLNNSPLHF. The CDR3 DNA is TGTGCCAGTTCCTCGGACAGGCTCAATAATTCACCCCTCCACTTT.

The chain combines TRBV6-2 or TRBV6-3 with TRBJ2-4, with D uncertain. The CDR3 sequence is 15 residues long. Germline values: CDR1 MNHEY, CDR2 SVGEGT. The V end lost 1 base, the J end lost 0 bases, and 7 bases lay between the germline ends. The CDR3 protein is CASSYLSGAKNIQYF. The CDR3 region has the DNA TGTGCCAGCAGTTACTTATCGGGAGCCAAAAACATTCAGTACTTC.

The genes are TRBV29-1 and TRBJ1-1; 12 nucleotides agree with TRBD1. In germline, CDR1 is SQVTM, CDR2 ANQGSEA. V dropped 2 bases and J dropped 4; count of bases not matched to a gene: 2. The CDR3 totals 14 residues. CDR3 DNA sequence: TGCAGCGTTGAATGGGGACAGGGGGCCACTGAAGCTTTCTTT. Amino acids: CSVEWGQGATEAFF.

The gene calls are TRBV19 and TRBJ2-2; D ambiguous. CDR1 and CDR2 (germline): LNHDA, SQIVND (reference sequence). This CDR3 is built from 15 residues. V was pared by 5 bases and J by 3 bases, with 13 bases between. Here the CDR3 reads CASSAPPADTGELFF. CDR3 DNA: TGTGCCAGTAGTGCTCCACCCGCGGACACCGGGGAGCTGTTTTTT.

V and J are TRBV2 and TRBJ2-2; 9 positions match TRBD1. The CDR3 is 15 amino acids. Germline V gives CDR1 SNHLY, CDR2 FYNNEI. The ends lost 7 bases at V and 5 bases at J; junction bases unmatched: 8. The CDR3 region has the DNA TGTGCCAGCAACAAGGACAGGGGAGGAACCGGGGAGCTGTTTTTT. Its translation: CASNKDRGGTGELFF.

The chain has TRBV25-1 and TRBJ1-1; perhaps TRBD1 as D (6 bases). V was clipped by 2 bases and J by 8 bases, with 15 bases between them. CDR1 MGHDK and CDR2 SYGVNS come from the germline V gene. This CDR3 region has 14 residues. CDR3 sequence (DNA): TGTGCCAGCAGTGAAGGCTCTGTTGGGACAGAAGCTTTCTTT. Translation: CASSEGSVGTEAFF.

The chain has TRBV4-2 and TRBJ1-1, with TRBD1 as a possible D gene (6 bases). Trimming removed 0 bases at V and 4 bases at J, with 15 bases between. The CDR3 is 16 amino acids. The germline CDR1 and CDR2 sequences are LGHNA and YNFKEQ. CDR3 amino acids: CASSQDQQGIGTEAFF. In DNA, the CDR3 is TGTGCCAGCAGCCAAGATCAACAGGGTATCGGCACTGAAGCTTTCTTT.

CDR3 region: CASSPTGTVNYGYTF. The CDR3 nucleotides are TGCGCCAGCAGCCCAACCGGGACAGTTAACTATGGCTACACCTTC. The chain joins TRBV4-3 to TRBJ1-2; TRBD1 aligns across 7 bases. The CDR3 spans 15 residues. V dropped 4 bases and J dropped 1; count of bases not matched to a gene: 6. Germline CDR1 is LGHNA and CDR2 is YSLEER.

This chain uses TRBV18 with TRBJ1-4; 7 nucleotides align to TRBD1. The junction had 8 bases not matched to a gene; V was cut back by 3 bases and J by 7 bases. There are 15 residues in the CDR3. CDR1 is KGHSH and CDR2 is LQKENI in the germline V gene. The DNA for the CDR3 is TGTGCCAGCTCACCTACAGGGGACGGGAGTGAAAAACTGTTTTTT. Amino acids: CASSPTGDGSEKLFF.

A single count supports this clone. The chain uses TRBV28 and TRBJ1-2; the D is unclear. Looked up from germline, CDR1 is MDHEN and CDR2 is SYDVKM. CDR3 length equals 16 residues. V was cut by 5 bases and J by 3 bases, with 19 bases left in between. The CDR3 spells CASSPPPVPSYYGYTF. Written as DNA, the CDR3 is TGTGCCAGCAGTCCTCCACCAGTTCCCTCCTACTATGGCTACACCTTC.

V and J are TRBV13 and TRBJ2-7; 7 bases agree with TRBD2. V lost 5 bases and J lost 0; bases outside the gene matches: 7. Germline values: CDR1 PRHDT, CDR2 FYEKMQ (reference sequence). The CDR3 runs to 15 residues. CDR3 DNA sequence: TGTGCCAGCAGCGAAGCGGGGCAGGGCTCCTACGAGCAGTACTTC. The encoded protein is CASSEAGQGSYEQYF.

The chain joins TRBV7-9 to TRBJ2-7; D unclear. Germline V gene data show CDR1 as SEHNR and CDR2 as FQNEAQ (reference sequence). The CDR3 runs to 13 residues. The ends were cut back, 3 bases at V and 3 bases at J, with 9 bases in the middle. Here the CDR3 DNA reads TGTGCCAGCAGCTTTACAGTTGGCTACGAGCAGTACTTC. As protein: CASSFTVGYEQYF.